The 4 T cell receptor beta chains below come from one sample, sequenced in a study of blood T cell repertoires in COVID-19. Here immunoSEQ multiplex PCR was the method, and the copy in TCRdb shows in-frame clones only, minus some. The data hold tens of thousands of clones, with 75% to 90% observed a single time. Sequencing was performed on peripheral blood. Every receptor here comes from a man between 65 and 85 years old with acute or convalescent COVID-19.

The rearrangement links TRBV5-1 to TRBJ1-2; TRBD1 agrees at 7 bases. With V trimmed by 0 bases and J by 6 bases, 5 bases remained unmatched. The CDR3 totals 14 residues. Germline V gives CDR1 SGHRS, CDR2 YFSETQ. CDR3 sequence (DNA): TGCGCCAGCAGCTTGGATATAGGGGGCGATGGCTACACCTTC. Its translation is CASSLDIGGDGYTF.

The chain links TRBV11-3 to TRBJ2-2; D not resolved. There are 16 residues in the CDR3. Germline CDR1 is SGHNT and CDR2 is YENEEA. The V gene lost 0 bases and the J gene lost 1 base, with 9 bases spanning the gap. CDR3 sequence (DNA): TGTGCCAGCAGCTTAGACAGACCGGGGAACACCGGGGAGCTGTTTTTT. It encodes CASSLDRPGNTGELFF.

J is TRBJ1-1 and V is TRBV6-5; D ambiguous. Germline CDR1 reads MNHEY; CDR2 reads SVGAGI. The CDR3 runs 12 residues. V was cut by 6 bases and J by 8 bases, with 13 bases left in between. The CDR3 sequence: CASREGATEAFF. CDR3 nucleotides: TGTGCCAGCAGGGAGGGCGCTACAGAAGCTTTCTTT.

The rearrangement links TRBV10-1 to TRBJ2-7; 9 positions match TRBD2. The CDR3 sequence is 12 residues long. After removal of 11 bases from V and 5 bases from J, the junction contained 7 bases not matched to a gene. Germline CDR1 reads WNHNN; CDR2 reads SYGVQD (reference sequence). The CDR3: CAGGLAGNEQYF. In nucleotides, the CDR3 is TGCGCCGGGGGGCTAGCGGGAAACGAGCAGTACTTC.